A few counts support the clone carrying this T cell receptor (beta chain). One entry per CDR3 protein results from TCRdb running MiXCR on the RT-PCR reads. Of 200,000 to 250,000 distinct CDR3 sequences listed, roughly 15% are singletons. The sample belongs to a study of patients and donors after allogeneic stem cell transplantation. Germline V gene sequence: CDR1 SEHNR, CDR2 FQNEAQ (reference sequence). V dropped 5 bases and J dropped 6 bases, with 23 bases sitting between them. The CDR3 is 17 amino acids. The receptor comes from a human donor who was either an allogeneic HSCT recipient or a stem cell or donor lymphocyte infusion donor (not recorded which). It is not recorded whose cells these are; they may come from a transplant donor. This chain uses TRBV7-9 with TRBJ1-5, with a weak D call TRBD1 (6 bases). Sequences were obtained from blood, either unsorted or a sorted T cell fraction (not recorded which). The CDR3 loop is CASSRSGGAEGSQPQHF. The CDR3 DNA follows: TGTGCCAGCAGCCGCAGTGGGGGGGCTGAGGGCAGTCAGCCCCAGCATTTT.